The rows below give T cell receptor beta chains drawn from one sample of a study of cytomegalovirus exposure and HLA in healthy donors. Libraries were prepared by immunoSEQ multiplex PCR; TCRdb keeps only in-frame clonotypes and omits some of them. The table has some 190,000 clones, approximately 80% seen once; the top ten hold about 3%. The sequenced sample was PBMCs. The receptors shown here come from a man aged 40-55 years in good health and CMV-seropositive. Both conserved end residues are part of each CDR3. Fields, in order: D gene, J gene, clone size, V gene, CDR3 DNA, CDR3 protein. A D gene is named only where the DNA matches it firmly. Where a row states a size, it is once, few, many or the class of an expanded clone; other rows omit it.

D: NA; J: TRBJ1-5; size: NA; V: TRBV5-8; DNA: TGTGCCAGCAGCTTGGGCGGGGCCGAAAATCAGCCCCAGCATTTT; CDR3: CASSLGGAENQPQHF
D: TRBD2; J: TRBJ2-1; size: NA; V: TRBV9; DNA: TGTGCCAGCAGCGTAGAAAGTGTGGGACTAGCGGGAGTTCGGGATGAGCAGTTCTTC; CDR3: CASSVESVGLAGVRDEQFF
D: NA; J: TRBJ1-1; size: NA; V: TRBV19; DNA: TGTGCCAGTATTCCGGGGACCAGGGGCACTGAAGCTTTCTTT; CDR3: CASIPGTRGTEAFF
D: NA; J: TRBJ1-1; size: NA; V: TRBV9; DNA: TGTGCCAGCAGCGTAGTGGACGGCGGGGGTGAAGCTTTCTTT; CDR3: CASSVVDGGGEAFF
D: TRBD2; J: TRBJ2-7; size: once; V: TRBV27; DNA: TGTGCCAGCAGGCGGGAGATAGGGTACGAGCAGTACTTC; CDR3: CASRREIGYEQYF
D: NA; J: TRBJ1-2; size: once; V: TRBV5-6; DNA: TGTGCCAGCAGCCCGGTGGGGCAGGGGCGCTATGGCTACACCTTC; CDR3: CASSPVGQGRYGYTF
D: TRBD1; J: TRBJ2-4; size: few; V: TRBV29-1; DNA: TGCAGCGTTGAAGGAGGACAGGGTGTAGGCAAAAACATTCAGTACTTC; CDR3: CSVEGGQGVGKNIQYF
D: NA; J: TRBJ2-5; size: NA; V: TRBV5-1; DNA: TGCGCCAGCAGCTTGTCGTCAGAGACCCAGTACTTC; CDR3: CASSLSSETQYF
D: NA; J: TRBJ1-1; size: NA; V: TRBV9; DNA: TGTGCCAGCAGCCCAAGGGCAGGGAGGGACACTGAAGCTTTCTTT; CDR3: CASSPRAGRDTEAFF
D: TRBD1; J: TRBJ1-6; size: NA; V: TRBV27; DNA: TGTGCCAATGCCGGGACAGGGGTCTTACCACCCCTCCACTTT; CDR3: CANAGTGVLPPLHF
D: TRBD2; J: TRBJ2-3; size: NA; V: TRBV7-6; DNA: TGTGCCAGCAACTCCGGGGGCGGGGGGTTAAATACGCAGTATTTT; CDR3: CASNSGGGGLNTQYF
D: NA; J: TRBJ2-2; size: NA; V: TRBV15; DNA: TGTGCCACCAGCCGCGGGACTGTGAACACCGGGGAGCTGTTTTTT; CDR3: CATSRGTVNTGELFF
D: TRBD1; J: TRBJ2-1; size: NA; V: TRBV19; DNA: TGTGCCAGTAGTGCGACCCTCAGGGGGCACAATGAGCAGTTCTTC; CDR3: CASSATLRGHNEQFF
D: NA; J: TRBJ1-5; size: NA; V: TRBV4-3; DNA: TGCGCCAGCAGCCAAGTCTGGGCTGAGCATCAGCCCCAGCATTTT; CDR3: CASSQVWAEHQPQHF
D: NA; J: TRBJ2-3; size: NA; V: TRBV9; DNA: TGTGCCAGCAGCGCGGGTAGCGGCACAGATACGCAGTATTTT; CDR3: CASSAGSGTDTQYF
D: NA; J: TRBJ2-1; size: NA; V: TRBV9; DNA: TGTGCCAGCAGCGTAGGGGCAGACCGAGAGCAGTTCTTC; CDR3: CASSVGADREQFF
D: TRBD2; J: TRBJ2-4; size: NA; V: TRBV5-4; DNA: TGTGCCAGCAGCTTGGCCGGGGGGGGCACAGCCAAAAACATTCAGTACTTC; CDR3: CASSLAGGGTAKNIQYF
D: NA; J: TRBJ2-6; size: NA; V: TRBV25-1; DNA: TGTGCCAGCAGTGTCTCCAGGGGCCCTGGGGCCAACGTCCTGACTTTC; CDR3: CASSVSRGPGANVLTF
D: NA; J: TRBJ2-1; size: few; V: TRBV7-3; DNA: TGTGCCAGCAGCTTAATGGAGTCCGGTGAGCAGTTCTTC; CDR3: CASSLMESGEQFF
D: TRBD2; J: TRBJ2-1; size: few; V: TRBV6-5; DNA: TGTGCCAGCACGGCTGCCGGGGGGGCGAATGAGCAGTTCTTC; CDR3: CASTAAGGANEQFF
D: TRBD1; J: TRBJ1-2; size: NA; V: TRBV6-6; DNA: TGTGCCAGCAGCAGGACAGGGGGCGGCTATGGCTACACCTTC; CDR3: CASSRTGGGYGYTF
D: TRBD1; J: TRBJ2-7; size: NA; V: TRBV19; DNA: TGTGCCAGTGGCCGATCCGGGACAGGGGGATACGAGCAGTACTTC; CDR3: CASGRSGTGGYEQYF
D: NA; J: TRBJ2-3; size: NA; V: TRBV9; DNA: TGTGCCAGCAGCGTGGACCCGGAGGGTTCGGCAGATACGCAGTATTTT; CDR3: CASSVDPEGSADTQYF
D: NA; J: TRBJ2-5; size: NA; V: TRBV28; DNA: TGTGCCAGCACTGGGGCCTTGAAGGAGACCCAGTACTTC; CDR3: CASTGALKETQYF
D: NA; J: TRBJ2-7; size: NA; V: TRBV5-1; DNA: TGCGCCAGCAGCTTGGGTGCGCGGGATGACGAGCAGTACTTC; CDR3: CASSLGARDDEQYF
D: NA; J: TRBJ1-1; size: NA; V: TRBV10-2; DNA: TGCGCCAGCAGTGAGTCGACTACAGCCAAAGCTTTCTTT; CDR3: CASSESTTAKAFF
D: TRBD2; J: TRBJ2-5; size: NA; V: TRBV20-1; DNA: TGCAGCGGACTAGCTCGAGAGACCCAGTACTTC; CDR3: CSGLARETQYF
D: NA; J: TRBJ2-1; size: NA; V: TRBV29-1; DNA: TGCAGCGTTGAGGAGGGCAGGGACTATGAGCAGTTCTTC; CDR3: CSVEEGRDYEQFF
D: NA; J: TRBJ1-2; size: NA; V: TRBV5-1; DNA: TGCGCCAGCAGCTTAGGGACTCCGAACTATGGCTACACCTTC; CDR3: CASSLGTPNYGYTF
D: NA; J: TRBJ2-5; size: NA; V: TRBV7-9; DNA: TGTGCCAGCAGCTTCCCCCGTGGCGGGGTGGGGGAGACCCAGTACTTC; CDR3: CASSFPRGGVGETQYF
D: NA; J: TRBJ1-2; size: NA; V: TRBV5-1; DNA: TGCGCCAGCAGCGACCAGCATACTGGGAGGGATGGCTACACCTTC; CDR3: CASSDQHTGRDGYTF
D: TRBD2; J: TRBJ2-7; size: NA; V: TRBV9; DNA: TGTGCCAGCAGCGGGGACGGGGGGTACGAGCAGTACTTC; CDR3: CASSGDGGYEQYF
D: NA; J: TRBJ2-5; size: NA; V: TRBV6-5; DNA: TGTGCCAGCAGTTACTCTGGGGGCGCAGGAGAAGAGACCCAGTACTTC; CDR3: CASSYSGGAGEETQYF
D: NA; J: TRBJ2-7; size: NA; V: TRBV5-6; DNA: TGTGCCAGCAGCTTGGCCGGTGCAGGGGACTACGAGCAGTACTTC; CDR3: CASSLAGAGDYEQYF
D: NA; J: TRBJ2-1; size: NA; V: TRBV23-1; DNA: TGCGCCAGCAGTCGGCGGTATCCGATTCGGTTTGAGCAGTTCTTC; CDR3: CASSRRYPIRFEQFF
D: NA; J: TRBJ1-4; size: few; V: TRBV4-2; DNA: TGTGCCAGCAGCAAAGATCGGCAGGGCAGACATGAAAAACTGTTTTTT; CDR3: CASSKDRQGRHEKLFF
D: TRBD2; J: TRBJ2-2; size: NA; V: TRBV5-4; DNA: TGTGCCAGCAGCTTGGTAGCGGGAGATTTTTCCGGGGAGCTGTTTTTT; CDR3: CASSLVAGDFSGELFF
D: NA; J: TRBJ2-1; size: NA; V: TRBV7-9; DNA: TGTGCCAGCAGCTTAGTGGGGGGCTCCTACAATGAGCAGTTCTTC; CDR3: CASSLVGGSYNEQFF
D: TRBD1; J: TRBJ1-2; size: few; V: TRBV19; DNA: TGTGCCAGTTCGGGGACAGGGGGCTATGGCTACACCTTC; CDR3: CASSGTGGYGYTF